This T cell receptor beta chain was obtained from a study of low-dose radiotherapy and immunotherapy resistance in tumors. Study background: Cohort 1 patients were irradiated with 0.5 Gy fractions every 2 weeks to 6.5 Gy total. Cyclophosphamide was given intravenously at 200 mg/m2 every two weeks, and each dose came one day before radiation and immunotherapy.

Time point given: after trial treatment. As for treatment: LDRT plus nivolumab, ipilimumab, low-dose cyclophosphamide and aspirin (RACIN trial). Donors were treated with nivolumab, ipilimumab, aspirin, and low-dose cyclophosphamide and radiotherapy. The CDR3 has 16 residues. V trimming: 0 bases; J trimming: 4 bases; junction bases outside the gene matches: 5. From germline, CDR1 is SGHRS and CDR2 YFSETQ. TRAV and TRBV primers primed cDNA for both TCRalpha and TCRbeta. Amplification of TCRs used a constant-region primer and V-primer adapter for about 20 PCR cycles. TCRdb recomputed calls from the reads with MiXCR, one row per CDR3 protein. This sample has 95,000 to 100,000 distinct CDR3 sequences, with around 20% found just once.

The sequenced sample was PBMCs, obtained after low-dose radiotherapy plus immunotherapy. The rearrangement uses TRBV5-1 and TRBJ1-3; 9 nucleotides match TRBD1. The source of this sequence is a male donor with prostate cancer. CDR3 in amino acids: CASSLVGTGYGNTIYF. CDR3 coding DNA: TGCGCCAGCAGCTTGGTTGGGACAGGGTACGGAAACACCATATATTTT.